The clone carrying this TCR beta chain was found once. The repertoire was sequenced with immunoSEQ multiplex PCR; TCRdb's copy has only in-frame clones and lacks some. The data contain 95,000 to 100,000 clones, nearly 96% of them singletons. The data were taken from a study of technical replicates of blood from a handful of donors. CDR3 length equals 18 residues. The J segment lost 1 base and the V segment lost 4 bases, leaving 12 bases of the junction unmatched. Germline CDR1 MDHEN, CDR2 SYDVKM. The gene calls are TRBV28 and TRBJ2-4; 8 nucleotides align to TRBD2. This clonotype was obtained from a human donor in good health. The sample taken for sequencing was T cells isolated from PBMCs. As DNA, the CDR3 is TGTGCCAGCAGTTACGGGGGGGAGGGATTGGTCGCCAAAAACATTCAGTACTTC. This sequence encodes CASSYGGEGLVAKNIQYF.